These T cell receptor beta chains were read from a single sample in a study of T-cell memory formation after mild COVID-19. TCRdb re-called the 5' RACE reads through MiXCR, storing one row per CDR3 protein. The repertoire holds 200,000 or so distinct CDR3 sequences, with about a sixth as singletons. Sequencing was done on a sample of PBMCs or a T cell subset sorted from them (not recorded which). These receptor sequences come from an adult woman who had mild COVID-19 (a few samples of this study predate the infection). Cell type and time point are not known. Both conserved end residues are part of each CDR3. The order of the fields is D gene, J gene, clone size, V gene, CDR3 protein, CDR3 DNA. D genes are given only for firm matches. Size is stated for part of the rows, as once, few or many counts, or as a class when the clone is expanded.

>.|TRBJ2-2|.|TRBV9
CASSVKQGPTGELFF
TGTGCCAGCAGCGTCAAACAGGGTCCCACCGGGGAGCTGTTTTTT
>.|TRBJ2-3|.|TRBV14
CASSQNGGSNTDTQYF
TGTGCCAGCAGCCAGAATGGGGGGAGTAACACAGATACGCAGTATTTT
>.|TRBJ2-3|.|TRBV15
CATSSLWGSQYF
TGTGCCACCAGCAGCCTCTGGGGGTCCCAGTATTTT
>TRBD2|TRBJ2-7|few|TRBV10-3
CAISVTSGGSSYEQYF
TGTGCCATCAGTGTTACTAGCGGGGGGTCCTCCTACGAGCAGTACTTC
>TRBD1|TRBJ1-5|.|TRBV29-1
CSVGDRVAQPQHF
TGCAGCGTGGGGGACAGGGTGGCCCAGCCCCAGCATTTT
>.|TRBJ2-1|.|TRBV2
CASSHPVEGGYNEQFF
TGTGCCAGCAGCCACCCCGTGGAAGGGGGGTACAATGAGCAGTTCTTC
>TRBD1|TRBJ1-1|few|TRBV5-1
CASTRGQEDTEAFF
TGCGCCAGCACCCGCGGACAGGAGGACACTGAAGCTTTCTTT
>TRBD1|TRBJ2-7|few|TRBV7-9
CASSLQDRLNYEQYF
TGTGCCAGCAGCCTCCAGGACAGGCTAAACTACGAGCAGTACTTC
>.|TRBJ2-5|.|TRBV12-3/TRBV12-4
CASSLAGLTGGETQYF
TGTGCCAGCAGTTTAGCGGGGCTAACCGGGGGAGAGACCCAGTACTTC
>.|TRBJ2-7|few|TRBV12-3/TRBV12-4
CASSHKSGQPRPLEQYF
TGTGCCAGCAGTCATAAATCGGGACAACCCAGACCGCTCGAGCAGTACTTC
>.|TRBJ2-4|few|TRBV20-1
CSARDSGEAKNIQYF
TGCAGTGCTAGAGACTCCGGCGAGGCCAAAAACATTCAGTACTTC
>TRBD2|TRBJ2-7|.|TRBV5-4
CASRPASGTSGIYEQYF
TGTGCCAGCAGACCGGCCTCGGGGACTAGCGGGATCTACGAGCAGTACTTC
>TRBD1|TRBJ2-5|few|TRBV24-1
CATSDPPGTAQETQYF
TGTGCCACCAGTGATCCCCCCGGGACAGCCCAAGAGACCCAGTACTTC
>.|TRBJ2-5|few|TRBV4-3
CASSQVQSYRETQYF
TGCGCCAGCAGCCAAGTTCAAAGCTACCGGGAGACCCAGTACTTC
>.|TRBJ1-2|.|TRBV10-3
CAISESYRVAGYTF
TGTGCCATCAGTGAGTCTTACAGGGTGGCTGGCTACACCTTC
>.|TRBJ2-7|.|TRBV11-1
CASSSPGTPNPIQYF
TGTGCCAGCAGCTCTCCCGGGACACCCAACCCGATCCAGTACTTC
>TRBD1|TRBJ1-1|.|TRBV7-6
CASSPGGRDRVNTEAFF
TGTGCCAGCAGCCCCGGGGGTAGGGACAGGGTGAACACTGAAGCTTTCTTT
>.|TRBJ2-5|few|TRBV20-1
CSAPDPLLETQYF
TGCAGTGCGCCGGACCCCTTACTCGAGACCCAGTACTTC
>.|TRBJ2-1|few|TRBV18
CASSPRGGYTYNEQFF
TGTGCCAGCTCACCTCGCGGCGGGTATACCTACAATGAGCAGTTCTTC
>TRBD1|TRBJ1-5|few|TRBV15
CATSRNRGSDNQPQHF
TGTGCCACCAGCAGAAACAGGGGGTCGGACAATCAGCCCCAGCATTTT
>.|TRBJ1-2|.|TRBV7-9
CASSPRGESYGYTF
TGTGCCAGCAGCCCCCGGGGGGAGTCCTATGGCTACACCTTC
>.|TRBJ2-7|.|TRBV12-3/TRBV12-4
CASSFENLYEQYF
TGTGCCAGCAGCTTCGAGAACCTCTACGAGCAGTACTTC
>TRBD1|TRBJ2-7|few|TRBV29-1
CSVSTGQGPSYEQYF
TGCAGCGTTTCTACGGGACAGGGCCCTTCCTACGAGCAGTACTTC
>.|TRBJ2-3|many|TRBV12-3/TRBV12-4
CASSGYLRGRTDTQYF
TGTGCCAGCAGTGGATACTTGAGGGGTCGCACAGATACGCAGTATTTT
>TRBD2|TRBJ2-1|.|TRBV20-1
CSARPSGLNNEQFF
TGCAGTGCTAGACCTAGCGGCTTAAACAATGAGCAGTTCTTC
>TRBD2|TRBJ2-5|.|TRBV20-1
CSAAGASGAEETQYF
TGCAGTGCTGCGGGGGCTAGCGGGGCTGAAGAGACCCAGTACTTC
>TRBD2|TRBJ2-3|few|TRBV4-1
CASSQGRPAGGKNTQYF
TGCGCCAGCAGCCAAGGACGGCCCGCGGGGGGTAAAAATACGCAGTATTTT
>TRBD2|TRBJ2-1|.|TRBV29-1
CSVGRLAKNNEQFF
TGCAGCGTTGGACGACTAGCCAAAAACAATGAGCAGTTCTTC
>TRBD1|TRBJ1-5|few|TRBV12-3/TRBV12-4
CASSSGGGGNQPQHF
TGTGCCAGCAGTTCAGGGGGCGGGGGCAATCAGCCCCAGCATTTT
>.|TRBJ2-7|few|TRBV29-1
CSVESRGVHEQYF
TGCAGTGTTGAGAGCAGGGGAGTCCACGAGCAGTACTTC
>TRBD1|TRBJ1-1|.|TRBV6-2/TRBV6-3
CASSQGGRLNTEAFF
TGTGCCAGCAGCCAGGGGGGACGCCTGAACACTGAAGCTTTCTTT
>.|TRBJ2-3|few|TRBV6-2/TRBV6-3
CASSYAPGLPTSTDTQYF
TGTGCCAGCAGTTACGCCCCGGGACTCCCGACTAGCACAGATACGCAGTATTTT
>TRBD1|TRBJ1-1|.|TRBV12-3/TRBV12-4
CASSLAIGGQGVTEAFF
TGTGCCAGCAGTTTAGCGATTGGGGGACAGGGGGTCACTGAAGCTTTCTTT
>.|TRBJ2-7|.|TRBV4-1
CSSSQSGREGSYEQYF
TGCTCCAGCAGCCAATCGGGCAGGGAAGGTTCCTACGAGCAGTACTTC
>.|TRBJ1-2|few|TRBV7-9
CASSPTGPYGYTF
TGTGCCAGCAGCCCTACAGGGCCCTATGGCTACACCTTC
>.|TRBJ2-1|.|TRBV5-1
CASSLTGEAYNEQFF
TGCGCCAGCAGCTTGACGGGAGAGGCCTACAATGAGCAGTTCTTC
>.|TRBJ2-6|.|TRBV20-1
CSASLNSGANVLTF
TGCAGTGCTAGTCTTAACTCGGGGGCCAACGTCCTGACTTTC
>TRBD1|TRBJ1-2|few|TRBV7-2
CASSLGTAGGRYGYTF
TGTGCCAGCAGCTTAGGGACAGCAGGGGGCCGCTATGGCTACACCTTC
>.|TRBJ2-2|many|TRBV20-1
CSARDPGPKGELFF
TGCAGTGCTAGAGACCCGGGACCCAAGGGGGAGCTGTTTTTT
>TRBD1|TRBJ2-7|few|TRBV10-3
CAIRGTGDEQYF
TGTGCCATCAGGGGGACAGGGGACGAGCAGTACTTC
>.|TRBJ2-2|.|TRBV3-1
CASSQVRRTGELFF
TGTGCCAGCAGCCAAGTAAGGCGCACCGGGGAGCTGTTTTTT
>.|TRBJ1-5|.|TRBV5-1
CASSLRGDSNQPQHF
TGCGCCAGCAGCTTGCGGGGGGATAGTAATCAGCCCCAGCATTTT
>.|TRBJ1-3|few|TRBV2
CASTWNSGNTIYF
TGTGCCAGCACGTGGAACTCTGGAAACACCATATATTTT
>.|TRBJ2-7|few|TRBV7-2
CASRRAYEQYF
TGTGCCAGCAGGCGAGCTTACGAGCAGTACTTC
>TRBD2|TRBJ2-7|few|TRBV4-1
CASSKAGVSEQYF
TGCGCCAGCAGCAAAGCGGGGGTTTCCGAGCAGTACTTC
>TRBD1|TRBJ2-7|few|TRBV6-5
CASFPGTGAREQYF
TGTGCCAGCTTTCCCGGGACAGGCGCGAGAGAGCAGTACTTC
>.|TRBJ2-5|many|TRBV11-2
CASSPRRETQYF
TGTGCCAGCAGCCCCCGGCGAGAGACCCAGTACTTC
>TRBD1|TRBJ1-2|.|TRBV7-9
CASSGRDRANGYTF
TGTGCCAGCAGCGGCCGGGACAGGGCTAATGGCTACACCTTC
>TRBD1|TRBJ1-4|.|TRBV10-2
CASSETGRGPDEKLFF
TGCGCCAGCAGTGAAACTGGCAGGGGGCCGGATGAAAAACTGTTTTTT
>TRBD2|TRBJ2-3|.|TRBV19
CASRPRGGATDTQYF
TGTGCCAGTAGGCCACGCGGGGGGGCCACAGATACGCAGTATTTT
>TRBD1|TRBJ1-3|few|TRBV20-1
CSARDRGTGNTIYF
TGCAGTGCGCGGGACAGGGGAACTGGAAACACCATATATTTT
>.|TRBJ2-5|.|TRBV29-1
CSVEVGTGETQYF
TGCAGCGTTGAAGTCGGTACTGGTGAGACCCAGTACTTC
>.|TRBJ1-3|few|TRBV5-1
CASSSTGPHSGNTIYF
TGCGCCAGCAGCTCTACGGGGCCCCACTCTGGAAACACCATATATTTT